Listed below are T cell receptor beta chains from one sample, sequenced in a study of vaccination effects on CD4 cells after COVID-19. Sequencing was performed with immunoSEQ multiplex PCR; in TCRdb, only in-frame clones are kept and a portion is missing. In the table there are about 13,000 clones, 73% of which are singletons. No antigens are known for them. This specimen consisted of CD4+ T cells from PBMCs cultured with HCoV-NL63 spike peptides, obtained after COVID-19 vaccination. These receptors all come from a human donor who had a prior SARS-CoV-2 infection. CDR3s leave out the opening cysteine and the closing phenylalanine or tryptophan. For some rows the clone size is stated as once, few or many, or as a class when expanded; others skip it.

size,V,J,length,CDR3
.,TRBV4-1,TRBJ2-3,14,ASTKGLAASTDTQY
once,TRBV5-1,TRBJ2-3,14,ASSSLAVPTTDTQY
once,TRBV6-1,TRBJ1-1,11,ASSEQGSTEAF
.,TRBV24-1,TRBJ2-1,14,ATSDAGTSGGYEQF
few,TRBV6-1,TRBJ1-1,11,ASSDSGGLKAF
.,TRBV9,TRBJ2-1,13,ASSVDLGVYNEQF
once,TRBV5-1,TRBJ2-1,13,ASSPSGMYYNEQF
.,TRBV2,TRBJ1-4,12,ASSSDRGSEKLF
.,TRBV5-4,TRBJ2-7,12,ASSGVGSGREQY
few,TRBV7-9,TRBJ1-5,11,ASSATGVQPQH
.,TRBV7-9,TRBJ2-5,12,ASSSNRGGETQY
.,TRBV5-1,TRBJ2-3,10,ASSWGSHGQY
.,TRBV7-3,TRBJ2-1,13,ASSLNRGGNNEQF
once,TRBV7-3,TRBJ1-4,12,ASSPGGSSEKLF
once,TRBV7-8,TRBJ1-5,15,ASSPEGQYYSNQPQH
.,TRBV15,TRBJ2-1,11,ATSKDEYNEQF
.,TRBV6-5,TRBJ2-7,13,ASSYRWDQGYEQY
few,TRBV3-1/TRBV3-2,TRBJ1-5,10,ASSESGQPQH
.,TRBV7-9,TRBJ2-5,12,ASSLLDSQETQY
.,TRBV27,TRBJ1-4,12,ASSLSWGGEKLF
.,TRBV6-5,TRBJ1-6,13,ASSLRQGASSPLH
.,TRBV7-6,TRBJ2-5,12,ASSLTSWGETQY
.,TRBV7-2,TRBJ2-1,15,ASSPQPGLEVIYEQF
.,TRBV2,TRBJ2-1,9,ASSAGGEQF
few,TRBV28,TRBJ2-2,14,ASSTPASGSTGELF